The 29 T cell receptor beta chains below all came from one sample that was sequenced in a study of T cells in Graves' hyperthyroidism and ophthalmopathy. The investigators amplified TCR beta CDR3 regions from RNA transcripts. Carried out on the TCR CDR3, a first-round RT-PCR used the HTBI primer set. In TCRdb, the multiplex PCR reads were re-called with MiXCR into one record per CDR3 protein. The table records around 350,000 distinct CDR3 sequences, 19% of them present only once. The sample taken for sequencing was blood. These receptors were taken from a woman aged 18-30 years with Graves' hyperthyroidism.

This clonotype showed up just a few times. This chain joins TRBV18 and TRBJ2-2; a possible D gene is TRBD2 (6 bases). From germline, CDR1 is KGHSH and CDR2 LQKENI. Trimming took 6 bases from V and 4 from J, leaving 18 bases between them. The CDR3 contains 16 residues. CDR3 region: CASSSYAAGSTGELFF. The CDR3 DNA reads as TGTGCCAGCTCCAGTTATGCGGCGGGGTCCACCGGGGAGCTGTTTTTT.

This clonotype was found many times. The chain combines TRBV12-3 or TRBV12-4 with TRBJ1-2, with 11 bases that match TRBD1. The CDR3 is 14 residues long. V shed 4 bases and J 2 bases; nucleotides not matched to a gene: 0. CDR3 coding DNA: TGTGCCAGCAGTTGGACAGGGGGCAACTATGGCTACACCTTC. Amino acids: CASSWTGGNYGYTF.

The V gene is TRBV12-3 or TRBV12-4, the J gene TRBJ1-2, with 8 nucleotides matching TRBD1. There are 14 residues in the CDR3. The junction had 11 bases not matched to a gene; V was cut back by 4 bases and J by 10 bases. The CDR3 nucleotides read TGTGCCAGCAGTTCTGGGGGGCAGGGGGCTTACTACACCTTC. This sequence encodes CASSSGGQGAYYTF.

This clonotype occurred many times. The chain has TRBV11-3 and TRBJ2-7; TRBD1 is a possible D gene (6 bases). Germline loops: CDR1 SGHNT, CDR2 YENEEA. This CDR3 spans 15 amino acids. V was shortened by 1 base and J by 4 bases, with 14 bases between the two germline ends. The CDR3 DNA is TGTGCCAGCAGCTTAGGGGACAAAGCGGAATACGAGCAGTACTTC. Residues: CASSLGDKAEYEQYF.

This clonotype was seen once. V gene TRBV2 combines with J gene TRBJ1-6, with D tentatively TRBD1 (6 bases). Per germline, CDR1 SNHLY and CDR2 FYNNEI. V was pared by 2 bases and J by 7 bases, with 12 bases between. This CDR3 has 15 amino acids. The CDR3 loop reads CASSESRTANSPLHF. The CDR3 coding sequence is TGTGCCAGCAGTGAATCCAGGACAGCCAATTCACCCCTCCACTTT.

The V call is TRBV12-3 or TRBV12-4, the J call TRBJ2-2; D call uncertain. V shed 1 base and J shed 6 bases, with 6 bases lying between them. CDR3 length: 13 residues. CDR3 sequence: CASSLVKPGELFF. In DNA form, the CDR3 reads TGTGCCAGCAGTTTAGTTAAACCCGGGGAGCTGTTTTTT.

The genes are TRBV12-3 or TRBV12-4 and TRBJ1-5, with D uncertain. The CDR3 extends over 12 amino acids. Between the trimmed V and J ends, which lost 6 bases and 5 bases, there was a span of 8 bases. CDR3 sequence: CASRAGDQPQHF. As DNA, the CDR3 is TGTGCCAGCAGGGCGGGCGATCAGCCCCAGCATTTT.

This clonotype showed up many times. The CDR3 loop reads CASSLMGLATEAFF. The CDR3 DNA sequence: TGTGCCAGCAGCCTGATGGGTCTGGCGACTGAAGCTTTCTTT. V usage is TRBV5-5 and J usage is TRBJ1-1, with D unresolved. Trimming removed 4 bases from V and 5 bases from J, with 15 bases in between. The CDR3 covers 14 residues. Germline CDR1 and CDR2: SGHKS and YYEKEE (reference sequence).

This clonotype was seen many times. This chain uses TRBV10-3 with TRBJ1-5; TRBD1 might be the D (6 bases). The V end was cut by 6 bases, the J end by 5 bases, with 14 bases between. The CDR3 length is 14 residues. Germline CDR1 is ENHRY and CDR2 is SYGVKD. CDR3 coding DNA: TGTGCCATCAGCCTTGACAGGCCAGATCAGCCCCAGCATTTT. It specifies CAISLDRPDQPQHF.

In this sample, this clonotype turned up many times. This chain joins TRBV20-1 and TRBJ2-3; D is possibly TRBD2 (5 bases). Germline CDR1 reads DFQATT; CDR2 reads SNEGSKA (reference sequence). The CDR3 is 14 residues long. V was clipped by 3 bases and J by 8 bases, with 18 bases between them. The CDR3 nucleotides are TGCAGTGCTAGCTGGGTCGGGGATCGGGTTACGCAGTATTTT. This gives the protein CSASWVGDRVTQYF.

A note on this clonotype: One end of the junction does not line up with germline, which may come from a read error. The DNA of the CDR3 is TGTGCCAGCATCTTACTAAACCAGCCCCAGCATTTT. Residues: CASILLNQPQHF. The V and J genes are TRBV7-9 and TRBJ1-5; D is unresolved. Germline V lookup: CDR1 SEHNR, CDR2 FQNEAQ (reference sequence). The length of the CDR3 is 12 residues.

This clonotype was seen a handful of times. The rearrangement links TRBV5-5 to TRBJ2-6, with 8 bases fitting TRBD1. Trimming cost V 3 bases and J 2 bases; bases outside gene matches: 4. The CDR3 length is 16 residues. The germline CDR1 and CDR2 sequences are SGHKS and YYEKEE (reference sequence). CDR3: CASSWGQVTGANVLTF. In DNA, the CDR3 is TGTGCCAGCAGCTGGGGACAGGTGACTGGGGCCAACGTCCTGACTTTC.

This clonotype was seen many times. The J gene is TRBJ1-1, the V gene TRBV12-3 or TRBV12-4, with D hard to call. With 3 bases removed from V and 5 bases from J, the gap between germline ends came to 7 bases. This CDR3 has 12 residues. The CDR3 nucleotides are TGTGCCAGCAGTTTTCAGGAGACTGAAGCTTTCTTT. Its protein product is CASSFQETEAFF.

The CDR3 reads CASSLRPGYQPQHF. CDR3 nucleotides: TGTGCCAGCAGTTTAAGACCAGGGTATCAGCCCCAGCATTTT. The chain recombines TRBV12-3 or TRBV12-4 with TRBJ1-5; a possible D gene is TRBD1 (5 bases). The CDR3 is 14 residues long. V shed 2 bases and J shed 5 bases, with 10 bases lying between them.

As regards this clonotype: With a much larger clone just one base away, this may be a read error. V and J are TRBV6-1 and TRBJ2-4; TRBD1 is a possible D gene (6 bases). The CDR3 runs 14 residues. Germline V lookup: CDR1 MNHNS, CDR2 SASEGT. For the CDR3, the DNA is TGTGCCACCAGACAGGACGGGCTCAAAAACATTAAGTACTTC. It is translated as CATRQDGLKNIKYF.

This clonotype was counted ten times or more. Here the CDR3 DNA reads TGTGCCAGCAGTCCGTATCTCCCGACTCCCTCCACTTCCAATCAGCCCCAGCATTTT. Protein product: CASSPYLPTPSTSNQPQHF. The V call is TRBV27, the J call TRBJ1-5; D is unclear. Germline assignment: CDR1 MNHEY and CDR2 SMNVEV (reference sequence). Trimming stripped 5 bases from V and 3 bases from J, with 26 bases between. The CDR3 totals 19 residues.

This sequence joins TRBV7-2 and TRBJ1-5, with D hard to call. The V end lost 1 base, the J end lost 7 bases, and 11 bases lay between the germline ends. Per germline, CDR1 SGHTA and CDR2 FQGNSA. CDR3 length: 14 residues. CDR3 region: CASSLERVSQPQHF. The CDR3 DNA is TGTGCCAGCAGCTTAGAAAGGGTCAGCCAGCCCCAGCATTTT.

This clonotype has a count of ten or more. In DNA form, the CDR3 reads TGTGCCAGCAGCCAAGAAGCCCGCACTGAAGCTTTCTTT. It translates to CASSQEARTEAFF. The genes are TRBV3-1 and TRBJ1-1; D is undetermined. Germline values: CDR1 LGHDT, CDR2 YNNKEL (reference sequence). This CDR3 comprises 13 residues. Trimming removed 0 bases at V and 4 bases at J, with 6 bases between.

V and J are TRBV2 and TRBJ1-2, with D unclear. V was trimmed by 3 bases and J by 4 bases, leaving 9 bases between them. The CDR3 runs 13 residues. The germline CDR1 and CDR2 sequences are SNHLY and FYNNEI. CDR3 loop: CASSEVGVYGYTF. CDR3 bases: TGTGCCAGCAGTGAGGTCGGGGTCTATGGCTACACCTTC.

Notes on this clonotype: One end of the junction is discordant with germline, which a read error may explain. This chain uses TRBV18 with TRBJ1-1, with D possibly matching TRBD1 (5 bases). The germline V gene has CDR1 KGHSH and CDR2 LQKENI. The CDR3 has 11 amino acids. In DNA form, the CDR3 reads TGTGCCAGCTCACCATCGTCGGGGCTCTTGTTT. Residues: CASSPSSGLLF.

This clonotype was recorded many times. A much larger clone lies one base from this, so it may be a read error. This chain connects TRBV4-1 to TRBJ2-7; D uncertain. The CDR3 is made up of 13 amino acids. Trimming cost V 0 bases and J 0 bases, with 3 bases left between them. The germline V gene has CDR1 MGHRA and CDR2 YSYEKL. CDR3 loop: CASSQDTSYEQYF. The CDR3 region has the DNA TGCGCCAGCAGCCAAGACACCTCCTACGAGCAGTACTTC.

There are many counts of this clonotype. The J gene is TRBJ2-5, the V gene TRBV19; D may correspond to TRBD1 or TRBD2 (5 bases each). V was pared by 3 bases and J by 5 bases, with 13 bases between. The CDR3 is 14 amino acids. Germline-derived CDR1 and CDR2 are LNHDA and SQIVND (reference sequence). The CDR3 coding sequence is TGTGCCAGTAGTATGCCGGGACGGAGCGAGACCCAGTACTTC. Encoded protein: CASSMPGRSETQYF.

The chain has TRBV30 and TRBJ2-7, with D tentatively TRBD1 or TRBD2 (5 bases each). Looked up from germline, CDR1 is GTSNPN and CDR2 is SVGIG (reference sequence). Trimming took off 2 bases at V and 0 bases at J, with 14 bases between the two ends. The CDR3 is made up of 15 amino acids. The CDR3 reads CAWSSPGQSSYEQYF. CDR3 coding DNA: TGTGCCTGGAGTTCCCCGGGGCAGAGCTCCTACGAGCAGTACTTC.

This clonotype was seen ten or more times. The CDR3 bases are TGTGCCAGCAGCTTTAGCGTCGCCGGGGAGCTGTTTTTT. It specifies CASSFSVAGELFF. J is TRBJ2-2 and V is TRBV7-3; TRBD2 might be the D (5 bases). The CDR3 extends over 13 amino acids. The germline V gene encodes CDR1 SGHTA and CDR2 FQGTGA. V was shortened by 3 bases and J by 6 bases, with 8 bases between the two germline ends.

The rearrangement joins TRBV19 to TRBJ2-5, with D maybe TRBD2 (5 bases). V lost 3 bases and J 5 bases, leaving 16 bases between the germline ends. There are 15 residues in the CDR3. Per the germline V gene, CDR1 is LNHDA and CDR2 is SQIVND (reference sequence). CDR3 sequence: CASSIEGPRLETQYF. For the CDR3, the DNA is TGTGCCAGTAGTATTGAGGGTCCTAGGTTGGAGACCCAGTACTTC.

There are many counts of this clonotype. The rearrangement uses TRBV6-5 and TRBJ1-5; no clear D. The CDR3 loop spans 15 amino acids. Trimming removed 5 bases at V and 3 bases at J, with 14 bases between. CDR1 and CDR2 from the germline V gene are MNHEY and SVGAGI. CDR3 sequence: CASSPRGAPNQPQHF. The CDR3 DNA reads TGTGCCAGCAGTCCCCGCGGCGCTCCCAATCAGCCCCAGCATTTT.

The table lists this clonotype with a count of one. A read error may produce the germline difference seen at one junction end. The V gene is TRBV3-1, the J gene TRBJ2-5, with TRBD2 identical over 12 bases. The germline V gene has CDR1 LGHDT and CDR2 YNNKEL (reference sequence). The CDR3 runs to 14 residues. CDR3 amino acids: CASSLTSGGETQDF. The DNA for the CDR3 is TGTGCCAGCAGTCTGACTAGCGGGGGAGAGACCCAGGACTTC.

In this sample, this clonotype turned up many times. This chain connects TRBV25-1 to TRBJ1-6, with 9 nucleotides matching TRBD1. Germline-derived CDR1 and CDR2 are MGHDK and SYGVNS. CDR3 length: 17 amino acids. Losses at the gene ends were 2 bases for V and 8 bases for J; bases not matched to a gene: 10. This CDR3 reads CASSEMTGGIPDSPLHF. In DNA, the CDR3 is TGTGCCAGCAGTGAAATGACAGGGGGGATACCTGATTCACCCCTCCACTTT.

This clonotype was seen more than once but under ten times. The gene calls are TRBV6-5 and TRBJ1-2; D might be TRBD1 (6 bases). Germline CDR1 and CDR2: MNHEY and SVGAGI. The CDR3 sequence is 14 residues long. V was shortened by 4 bases and J by 7 bases, with 16 bases between the two germline ends. CDR3 DNA sequence: TGTGCCAGCAGTTTCCGGGGCAGGGGTGGTGGCTACACCTTC. Its translation: CASSFRGRGGGYTF.